Listed below are T cell receptor beta chains from one sample, sequenced in a study of blood T cell repertoires in COVID-19. Clones were sequenced by immunoSEQ multiplex PCR, and TCRdb holds only the in-frame ones, with some missing. The profile shows approximately 72,000 clones, roughly 86% of them singletons. The sample taken for sequencing was peripheral blood. All receptors come from a woman aged 60-75 years with acute or convalescent COVID-19. Both conserved end residues are part of each CDR3. The D gene is left open where the match is weak. The size field is filled for only some rows; it gives once, few, many or a size class.

D gene	clone size	V gene	J gene	CDR3 DNA	CDR3 protein
.	.	TRBV7-2	TRBJ1-1	TGTGCCAGCAGCTTATCTTTGAACACTGAAGCTTTCTTT	CASSLSLNTEAFF
.	once	TRBV3-1/TRBV3-2	TRBJ2-5	TGTGCCAGCGGGGGGGCTGGGGAGACCCAGTACTTC	CASGGAGETQYF
.	.	TRBV10-3	TRBJ2-5	TGTGCCATCAGTGAGTTCAGGGAGACCCAGTACTTC	CAISEFRETQYF
.	few	TRBV19	TRBJ1-3	TGTGCCAGTAGTACGCCGTCAGGGACTGGAAACACCATATATTTT	CASSTPSGTGNTIYF
TRBD1	.	TRBV7-2	TRBJ2-7	TGTGCCAGCAGCTCCGGGACAGGAAGCTACGAGCAGTACTTC	CASSSGTGSYEQYF
.	.	TRBV7-9	TRBJ2-7	TGTGCCAGCAGCTTAATGAGCTACGAGCAGTACTTC	CASSLMSYEQYF
.	few	TRBV19	TRBJ1-4	TGTGCCAGTAGTATCTTGGGGGCGACTAATGAAAAACTGTTTTTT	CASSILGATNEKLFF
.	once	TRBV19	TRBJ2-1	TGTGCCAGTAGGCCGACGGCGGACTACAATGAGCAGTTCTTC	CASRPTADYNEQFF
TRBD1	.	TRBV10-3	TRBJ1-2	TGTGCCACCCACCGGGAAGGGACAGGGGCTCACTATGGCTACACCTTC	CATHREGTGAHYGYTF
.	.	TRBV2	TRBJ1-6	TGTGCCAGCAGTGAATCTACGGTCAATTCACCCCTCCACTTT	CASSESTVNSPLHF
TRBD1	.	TRBV29-1	TRBJ2-7	TGCAGCGTTGCGACAGGGAGCGAGCAGTACTTC	CSVATGSEQYF
TRBD2	.	TRBV4-1	TRBJ2-1	TGCGCCAGCAGCCACGTAGTAGCGGGGGACAAGTTCTTC	CASSHVVAGDKFF
TRBD1	.	TRBV5-6	TRBJ1-1	TGTGCCAGCAGCCCCCTGGGGGACAGAGTGGACACTGAAGCTTTCTTT	CASSPLGDRVDTEAFF
.	.	TRBV4-1	TRBJ1-2	TGCGCCAGCAGCCATCCCGGGACCCGGACAGCTGGCTACACCTTC	CASSHPGTRTAGYTF
TRBD2	.	TRBV9	TRBJ2-5	TGTGCCAGCAGTCCAGTAGCGGGGAGCCAAGAGACCCAGTACTTC	CASSPVAGSQETQYF
.	once	TRBV4-2	TRBJ1-4	TGTGCCAGCAGCCAAGTCCATGGGGACCGGCAAACTAGCTATGAAAAACTGTTTTTT	CASSQVHGDRQTSYEKLFF
.	.	TRBV5-5	TRBJ2-7	TGTGCCAGCAGCTTTGAGTTCCTCTCCTACGAGCAGTACTTC	CASSFEFLSYEQYF
.	.	TRBV29-1	TRBJ1-4	TGCAGCGTGGGGGACATCGAAAAACTGTTTTTT	CSVGDIEKLFF
.	once	TRBV20-1	TRBJ1-1	TGCAGTGCTAGAGACTACACTGAAGCTTTCTTT	CSARDYTEAFF
.	.	TRBV4-1	TRBJ2-3	TGCGCCAGCAGCCAGTCCTCGCGGGGGCGCACAGATACGCAGTATTTT	CASSQSSRGRTDTQYF
TRBD1	.	TRBV19	TRBJ1-2	TGTGCCAGTAGCTTTGGACAGGATTATGGCTACACCTTC	CASSFGQDYGYTF
.	few	TRBV7-6	TRBJ1-1	TGTGCCAGCAGCTTGGGGGAGGGCACTGAAGCTTTCTTT	CASSLGEGTEAFF
TRBD1	.	TRBV5-4	TRBJ1-1	TGTGCCAGCAGCCCGGAGACAGGGGAAAGTGAAGCTTTCTTT	CASSPETGESEAFF
.	many	TRBV15	TRBJ2-7	TGTGCCACCAGCAGAGAAGGAGCAGGGAAGTACGAGCAGTACTTC	CATSREGAGKYEQYF
.	.	TRBV15	TRBJ2-3	TGTGCCACCAGCAGAGATACTACAGATACGCAGTATTTT	CATSRDTTDTQYF
TRBD2	.	TRBV19	TRBJ2-5	TGTGCCAGTAGTCCCGGTGCGGGGGGGCAAGAGACCCAGTACTTC	CASSPGAGGQETQYF
TRBD1	.	TRBV2	TRBJ1-5	TGTGCCAGCAGTCGGGACAGAAATCAGCCCCAGCATTTT	CASSRDRNQPQHF
.	.	TRBV4-1	TRBJ2-3	TGCGCCAGCAGCCTAAGAGCCCTGAGTTCTTTTGTTACAGATACGCAGTATTTT	CASSLRALSSFVTDTQYF
.	.	TRBV2	TRBJ1-2	TGTGCCAGCGGGACGGGGGGGGTAGTGGCTGACTACACCTTC	CASGTGGVVADYTF
.	.	TRBV11-3	TRBJ2-1	TGTGCCAGCAGCTTAACAGCGGGTTACAATGAGCAGTTCTTC	CASSLTAGYNEQFF
.	once	TRBV5-1	TRBJ2-3	TGCGCCAGCAGCTTGGAGGGGGACACAGATACGCAGTATTTT	CASSLEGDTDTQYF
TRBD2	.	TRBV5-4	TRBJ2-5	TGTGCCAGCAGCTTGGTGCGGGGGGGAGAGACCCAGTACTTC	CASSLVRGGETQYF
.	.	TRBV7-9	TRBJ2-7	TGTGCCAGCAGCTCTTACTCTCCCTACGAGCAGTACTTC	CASSSYSPYEQYF